Sequencing of this TCR beta chain was carried out in a study of blood T cell repertoires in COVID-19. The overall study: The United States, Italy and Spain supplied acute and convalescent COVID-19 samples.

CDR1 and CDR2 from the germline V gene are SGHKS and YYEKEE (reference sequence). V lost 0 bases and J lost 1, with 11 bases in between. This CDR3 spans 15 amino acids. Some clones are missing from TCRdb's copy, which holds only in-frame ones; the method was immunoSEQ multiplex PCR. This table holds some 180,000 clones, roughly 82% found once. The chain carries TRBV5-5 and TRBJ2-7, with a possible D match to TRBD1 (6 bases). This receptor was identified in a woman in her sixties or seventies with acute COVID-19. Sequencing was done on a sample of PBMCs or T cells enriched from blood (not recorded which). The CDR3 coding sequence is TGTGCCAGCAGCTTGGGATTGGACAGTTCCTACGAGCAGTACGTC. Translating it yields CASSLGLDSSYEQYV.